A selection of T cell receptor beta chains follows, all from one sample in a study of blood T cells in healthy people across ages. TCRdb re-derived calls from the 5' RACE reads in MiXCR, one entry per CDR3 protein. The table has about 1.4 million distinct CDR3 sequences, roughly 64% seen once. The sequencing sample was made of blood. These receptors came from a man younger than 35 in good health. CDR3s include the opening cysteine and the closing phenylalanine or tryptophan. D genes are given only for firm matches. Only part of the rows carry a size: once, few, many, or a class if the clone is expanded.

len | abundance | j_gene | v_gene | d_gene | CDR3aa | CDR3nt
15 | . | TRBJ2-7 | TRBV12-3/TRBV12-4 | TRBD1 | CASSTADRDPYEQYF | TGTGCCAGCAGTACCGCCGACAGGGACCCCTACGAGCAGTACTTC
15 | . | TRBJ1-1 | TRBV28 | TRBD1 | CASSLVWDRGPEAFF | TGTGCCAGCAGTTTAGTATGGGACAGGGGGCCTGAAGCTTTCTTT
18 | . | TRBJ2-1 | TRBV12-3/TRBV12-4 | . | CASSFPAVGLSSYNEQFF | TGTGCCAGCAGTTTCCCCGCAGTAGGCCTTAGCTCCTACAATGAGCAGTTCTTC
16 | . | TRBJ2-3 | TRBV5-1 | . | CASSSPGADNADTQYF | TGCGCCAGCAGCTCCCCCGGGGCTGATAACGCGGATACGCAGTATTTT
14 | . | TRBJ2-1 | TRBV20-1 | TRBD2 | CSARTTGGRNEQFF | TGCAGTGCTAGAACAACGGGGGGGCGCAATGAGCAGTTCTTC
18 | . | TRBJ2-4 | TRBV20-1 | TRBD2 | CSPQLGLAGSLAKNIQYF | TGCAGTCCACAACTGGGACTAGCGGGGTCGTTAGCCAAAAACATTCAGTACTTC
13 | . | TRBJ2-5 | TRBV18 | . | CASSISGEETQYF | TGTGCCAGCTCCATCTCCGGGGAAGAGACCCAGTACTTC
16 | . | TRBJ2-3 | TRBV20-1 | . | CSAIIRLVGFTDTQYF | TGCAGTGCCATTATTAGACTAGTCGGTTTCACAGATACGCAGTATTTT
13 | . | TRBJ2-1 | TRBV27 | . | CASSSLAGIGQFF | TGTGCCAGCAGTTCATTGGCGGGAATCGGGCAGTTCTTC
18 | once | TRBJ1-1 | TRBV9 | . | CASSPPWSGGRLDTEAFF | TGTGCCAGCAGCCCCCCTTGGTCGGGAGGGAGGTTAGACACTGAAGCTTTCTTT
16 | . | TRBJ2-5 | TRBV11-2 | TRBD2 | CASSSGLSGVQETQYF | TGTGCCAGTAGCTCAGGGTTAAGCGGGGTACAAGAGACCCAGTACTTC
16 | . | TRBJ2-5 | TRBV15 | . | CATSRARGFLQETQYF | TGTGCCACCAGCAGAGCCAGGGGCTTCCTCCAAGAGACCCAGTACTTC
14 | . | TRBJ1-2 | TRBV20-1 | . | CSASTEGGARGYTF | TGCAGTGCCTCCACGGAGGGGGGGGCTCGTGGCTACACCTTC
15 | . | TRBJ1-2 | TRBV7-2 | . | CASSLDDRSNYGYTF | TGTGCCAGCAGCTTGGATGACAGATCTAACTATGGCTACACCTTC
15 | . | TRBJ2-7 | TRBV6-1 | . | CASSDSGQHSYEQYF | TGTGCCAGCAGTGATTCGGGACAACACTCCTACGAGCAGTACTTC
15 | . | TRBJ2-5 | TRBV12-3/TRBV12-4 | TRBD1 | CASSPDRGLEETQYF | TGTGCCAGCAGTCCAGACAGGGGGTTGGAAGAGACCCAGTACTTC
14 | . | TRBJ2-4 | TRBV12-3/TRBV12-4 | . | CASSLSVAKNIQYF | TGTGCCAGCAGTTTATCAGTAGCCAAAAACATTCAGTACTTC
13 | . | TRBJ2-7 | TRBV11-2 | TRBD2 | CASSPNGGWEQYF | TGTGCCAGCAGCCCTAACGGGGGGTGGGAGCAGTACTTC
15 | . | TRBJ2-1 | TRBV19 | . | CASSIDRDIYNEQFF | TGTGCCAGTAGTATTGATAGGGATATCTACAATGAGCAGTTCTTC
15 | . | TRBJ1-5 | TRBV24-1 | . | CATSDSGVSNQPQHF | TGTGCCACCAGTGATTCGGGGGTAAGCAATCAGCCCCAGCATTTT
16 | few | TRBJ1-2 | TRBV9 | . | CASSVGVRDGGYGYTF | TGTGCCAGCAGCGTAGGAGTTCGCGACGGAGGCTATGGCTACACCTTC
14 | . | TRBJ2-7 | TRBV2 | . | CASSERDKPYEQYF | TGTGCCAGCAGTGAAAGGGACAAACCCTACGAGCAGTACTTC
12 | . | TRBJ2-7 | TRBV4-1 | TRBD1 | CASSQGGQGPYF | TGCGCCAGCAGCCAAGGGGGACAGGGTCCGTACTTC
15 | . | TRBJ2-6 | TRBV10-3 | TRBD2 | CAVGRAVAGANVLTF | TGTGCCGTCGGGAGGGCGGTAGCTGGGGCCAACGTCCTGACTTTC
16 | . | TRBJ2-7 | TRBV20-1 | TRBD2 | CSAMGLWASGSYEQYF | TGCAGTGCTATGGGGCTTTGGGCTAGCGGATCCTACGAGCAGTACTTC
11 | . | TRBJ2-7 | TRBV7-9 | TRBD1 | CASGQGVEQYF | TGTGCCAGCGGGCAGGGGGTCGAGCAGTACTTC
13 | . | TRBJ2-3 | TRBV29-1 | . | CSVEETGTDTQYF | TGCAGCGTTGAAGAAACAGGCACAGATACGCAGTATTTT
15 | . | TRBJ1-6 | TRBV4-1 | . | CASSQDPQGFSPLHF | TGCGCCAGCAGCCAAGATCCACAGGGTTTTTCACCCCTCCACTTT
16 | . | TRBJ1-1 | TRBV7-9 | . | CASSPGLNRQNTEAFF | TGTGCCAGCAGCCCAGGACTAAATCGACAGAACACTGAAGCTTTCTTT
14 | . | TRBJ2-3 | TRBV18 | TRBD1 | CASSSGTGRDTQYF | TGTGCCAGCTCGTCCGGGACAGGGAGAGATACGCAGTATTTT
21 | . | TRBJ2-7 | TRBV6-1 | TRBD2 | CASSEAPQNRLAGEKYYEQYF | TGTGCCAGCAGTGAAGCGCCCCAGAACCGACTAGCGGGAGAGAAATACTACGAGCAGTACTTC
15 | few | TRBJ2-3 | TRBV6-6 | . | CASSPTGTSTDTQYF | TGTGCCAGCAGTCCCACCGGGACCAGCACAGATACGCAGTATTTT
11 | few | TRBJ1-2 | TRBV29-1 | TRBD1 | CSGTGEPGYTF | TGCAGCGGGACAGGGGAGCCTGGCTACACCTTC
15 | . | TRBJ2-1 | TRBV20-1 | TRBD2 | CSARGGLAGSNEQFF | TGCAGTGCTAGAGGGGGACTAGCGGGGAGCAATGAGCAGTTCTTC
12 | . | TRBJ1-1 | TRBV6-2/TRBV6-3 | TRBD1 | CASLRGTGGAFF | TGTGCCAGCCTGCGCGGGACAGGAGGAGCTTTCTTT
12 | . | TRBJ2-4 | TRBV11-2 | . | CASTTARNIQYF | TGTGCCAGCACGACGGCGCGGAACATTCAGTACTTC
13 | . | TRBJ2-7 | TRBV6-5 | TRBD1 | CASSFRTGAEQYF | TGTGCCAGCAGCTTCAGGACAGGGGCCGAGCAGTACTTC
14 | . | TRBJ2-4 | TRBV29-1 | . | CSVVTSGGGNIQYF | TGCAGCGTAGTTACCAGTGGTGGAGGAAACATTCAGTACTTC
15 | . | TRBJ1-6 | TRBV27 | . | CASSLTRGGNSPLHF | TGTGCCAGCAGTTTAACTAGGGGAGGGAATTCACCCCTCCACTTT
13 | . | TRBJ1-5 | TRBV29-1 | . | CGVGLDRNQPQHF | TGCGGCGTTGGACTCGACAGGAATCAGCCCCAGCATTTT
12 | . | TRBJ2-2 | TRBV28 | . | CASQMNTGELFF | TGTGCCAGCCAGATGAACACCGGGGAGCTGTTTTTT
14 | few | TRBJ1-1 | TRBV27 | . | CASSETGMNTEAFF | TGTGCCAGCTCTGAGACAGGTATGAACACTGAAGCTTTCTTT
12 | once | TRBJ2-7 | TRBV6-1 | . | CASQAVTYEQYF | TGTGCCAGTCAGGCTGTTACCTACGAGCAGTACTTC
14 | . | TRBJ2-1 | TRBV25-1 | TRBD1 | CASSEGTGGFEQFF | TGTGCCAGCAGTGAAGGGACAGGGGGTTTTGAGCAGTTCTTC
18 | . | TRBJ2-1 | TRBV6-2/TRBV6-3 | TRBD2 | CASSYPMTSPSSYNEQFF | TGTGCCAGCAGTTACCCCATGACTAGCCCAAGCTCCTACAATGAGCAGTTCTTC
15 | . | TRBJ2-7 | TRBV10-2 | . | CASSESTKNGYEQYF | TGCGCCAGCAGTGAGTCGACTAAAAACGGCTACGAGCAGTACTTC
14 | few | TRBJ1-1 | TRBV12-3/TRBV12-4 | . | CASSLPGSYTEAFF | TGTGCCAGCAGTTTACCCGGGTCCTACACTGAAGCTTTCTTT
13 | . | TRBJ1-4 | TRBV6-5 | . | CASREQPNEKLFF | TGTGCCAGCAGAGAACAGCCAAATGAAAAACTGTTTTTT
17 | . | TRBJ2-3 | TRBV20-1 | TRBD2 | CSARTKRASGLTDTQYF | TGCAGTGCTAGAACCAAACGGGCTAGCGGGCTCACAGATACGCAGTATTTT